This entry lists 22 T cell receptor beta chains sequenced from one sample in a study of blood T cell repertoires in COVID-19. The table came from immunoSEQ multiplex PCR; TCRdb's copy has only in-frame clones and leaves some out. Of around 300,000 clones listed, about 89% are singletons. Material: PBMCs or T cells enriched from blood (not recorded which). The receptors originated from a middle-aged woman who had recovered from COVID-19.

Notes on this clone: The sample contains more than one DNA sequence encoding this CDR3. The chain joins TRBV6-5 to TRBJ1-2; the D gene is possibly TRBD1 (5 bases). Germline V lookup: CDR1 MNHEY, CDR2 SVGAGI. V shed 0 bases and J shed 5 bases, with 10 bases lying between them. The CDR3 runs 14 residues. The chain's CDR3 is CASSYSSGLYGYTF. The CDR3 DNA sequence: TGTGCCAGCAGTTACTCGTCAGGGTTGTATGGCTACACCTTC.

Note on this clone: An end of the junction differs from the germline gene, which may be a read error. The chain is built from TRBV7-7 and TRBJ2-5; TRBD2 matches 11 bases. The CDR3 runs 15 residues. Germline CDR1 reads SSHAT; CDR2 reads FNYEAQ (reference sequence). The CDR3 spells CASSLVSSGGETQYF. CDR3 sequence (DNA): TGTGCTAGCAGCTTAGTCTCTAGCGGGGGGGAGACCCAGTACTTC.

The rearrangement uses TRBV5-1 and TRBJ1-3, with 9 nucleotides matching TRBD1. In germline, CDR1 is SGHRS, CDR2 YFSETQ. V trimming: 0 bases; J trimming: 0 bases; junction bases outside the gene matches: 1. The CDR3 has 16 residues. DNA for the CDR3: TGCGCCAGCAGCTTGGGACAGGGGGTCTCTGGAAACACCATATATTTT. Amino acids: CASSLGQGVSGNTIYF.

V gene TRBV30 combines with J gene TRBJ2-5; no clear D. In germline, CDR1 is GTSNPN, CDR2 SVGIG (reference sequence). Trimming took off 0 bases at V and 2 bases at J, with 16 bases between the two ends. CDR3 length: 16 amino acids. As DNA, the CDR3 is TGTGCCTGGAGTGTGTCCAATGGGCCGGTTCAAGAGACCCAGTACTTC. Protein: CAWSVSNGPVQETQYF.

This clone was recorded once. CDR3 region: CASSLSGSELNEQFF. CDR3 in DNA: TGTGCCAGCAGCCTTAGCGGGAGTGAGCTCAATGAGCAGTTCTTC. The J gene is TRBJ2-1, the V gene TRBV13; 9 nucleotides match TRBD2. This CDR3 has 15 residues. Germline trimming cut 5 bases from V and 6 bases from J; bases unmatched to any gene: 8. The germline gives CDR1 PRHDT, CDR2 FYEKMQ (reference sequence).

The chain joins TRBV3-1 (or the pseudogene TRBV3-2) to TRBJ1-2; perhaps TRBD1 as D (5 bases). In germline, CDR1 is LGHDT, CDR2 YNNKEL (reference sequence). The CDR3 sequence is 14 residues long. V lost 0 bases, J lost 8 bases, and 13 bases lay in between. CDR3: CASSQDGRVEGYTF. The CDR3, as DNA: TGTGCCAGCAGCCAAGATGGCAGGGTGGAGGGCTACACCTTC.

V is TRBV6-5 and J is TRBJ1-5; a weak D match, TRBD1 (6 bases). The CDR3 loop spans 15 amino acids. Germline CDR1 MNHEY, CDR2 SVGAGI. V lost 4 bases, J lost 1 base, and 11 bases lay in between. CDR3 loop: CASSSGQLSNQPQHF. For the CDR3, the DNA is TGTGCCAGCAGTTCCGGACAGTTGAGCAATCAGCCCCAGCATTTT.

The chain couples TRBV11-1 to TRBJ2-1; TRBD2 might be the D (7 bases). This CDR3 has 15 residues. CDR1 and CDR2 from the germline V gene are SGHAT and FQDESV (reference sequence). V lost 4 bases to trimming and J lost 7 bases, with 17 bases between them. The DNA for the CDR3 is TGTGCCAGCAGCTCCAGATTGGGGGGGCAAAATGAGCAGTTCTTC. Protein sequence: CASSSRLGGQNEQFF.

The chain employs TRBV6-2 or TRBV6-3 and TRBJ1-1, with TRBD1 identical over 8 bases. Germline CDR1 MNHEY, CDR2 SVGEGT. CDR3 size: 18 residues. Trimming cost V 2 bases and J 5 bases; bases outside gene matches: 16. The CDR3 coding sequence is TGTGCCAGCAGTTACCCGGACAGGGTGATGGTGTTACAAACTGAAGCTTTCTTT. It specifies CASSYPDRVMVLQTEAFF.

V usage is TRBV4-2 and J usage is TRBJ1-3; D not certain. Germline loops: CDR1 LGHNA, CDR2 YNFKEQ. V was clipped by 0 bases and J by 1 base, with 13 bases between them. The CDR3 contains 17 residues. CDR3 residues: CASSQDRGGSSGNTIYF. The CDR3 coding sequence is TGTGCCAGCAGCCAAGATCGCGGCGGGTCGTCTGGAAACACCATATATTTT.

The chain recombines TRBV29-1 with TRBJ2-2; the D is unclear. The CDR3 covers 13 residues. With 4 bases removed from V and 6 bases from J, the gap between germline ends came to 12 bases. Germline loops: CDR1 SQVTM, CDR2 ANQGSEA. The CDR3 region has the DNA TGCAGCGTTGGCACAGCCCCTCCCGGGGAGCTGTTTTTT. It codes for CSVGTAPPGELFF.

The chain has TRBV6-2 or TRBV6-3 and TRBJ2-7; 8 bases fit TRBD2. CDR3 length: 16 residues. CDR1 MNHEY and CDR2 SVGEGT come from the germline V gene. Trimming cost V 0 bases and J 5 bases; bases outside gene matches: 9. This CDR3 reads CASSYSRGGHGNEQYF. CDR3 DNA: TGTGCCAGCAGTTACTCTCGGGGGGGCCACGGGAACGAGCAGTACTTC.

This chain uses TRBV30 with TRBJ2-1; 9 bases are shared with TRBD2. From germline, CDR1 is GTSNPN and CDR2 SVGIG (reference sequence). There are 16 residues in the CDR3. The V and J ends lost 0 bases and 5 bases, in that order; junction bases with no gene match: 8. CDR3: CAWSVRVAGENNEQFF. The CDR3, as DNA: TGTGCCTGGAGTGTACGGGTAGCGGGGGAAAACAATGAGCAGTTCTTC.

This clone was detected only once. The chain joins TRBV4-1 to TRBJ1-2; D gene uncertain. Germline loops: CDR1 MGHRA, CDR2 YSYEKL. V lost 2 bases to trimming and J lost 9 bases, with 19 bases between them. The CDR3 has 15 residues. CDR3 nucleotides: TGCGCCAGCAGCCAACCGACTCGACCCAGTCAGAGCTACACCTTC. Protein: CASSQPTRPSQSYTF.

This chain joins TRBV7-2 and TRBJ2-3, with D unclear. Trimming took off 5 bases at V and 5 bases at J, with 5 bases between the two ends. The CDR3 extends over 11 amino acids. Germline V gene lookup returns CDR1 SGHTA and CDR2 FQGNSA. The DNA of the CDR3 is TGTGCCAGCAGCCTAATAGATACGCAGTATTTT. Protein product: CASSLIDTQYF.

The chain employs TRBV7-6 and TRBJ2-5; 12 nucleotides agree with TRBD2. The CDR3 is 18 amino acids. Germline loops: CDR1 SGHVS, CDR2 FNYEAQ. V lost 2 bases to trimming and J lost 5 bases; unmatched junction nucleotides: 12. CDR3 nucleotides: TGTGCCAGCAGCTTAAGAGTCATCCTAGCGGGAGGGGTTGAGACCCAGTACTTC. This sequence encodes CASSLRVILAGGVETQYF.

This clone was observed a single time. The chain uses TRBV19 and TRBJ1-5; D might be TRBD1 (5 bases). Germline lookup yields CDR1 LNHDA and CDR2 SQIVND (reference sequence). Trimming took off 6 bases at V and 3 bases at J, with 15 bases between the two ends. The CDR3 sequence is 15 residues long. Written as DNA, the CDR3 is TGTGCCAGTAGAAGAAGGGGAAGGGACAATCAGCCCCAGCATTTT. Its translation: CASRRRGRDNQPQHF. Combining the CDR3 with reference TRBV19 and TRBJ1-5 gives the whole variable domain DGGITQSPKYLFRKEGQNVTLSCEQNLNHDAMYWYRQDPGQGLRLIYYSQIVNDFQKGDIAEGYSVSREKKESFPLTVTSAQKNPTAFYLCASRRRGRDNQPQHFGDGTRLSIL.

This chain connects TRBV2 to TRBJ2-1; 8 nucleotides agree with TRBD1. There are 16 residues in the CDR3. CDR1 is SNHLY, CDR2 FYNNEI, per germline. The V and J ends lost 3 bases and 2 bases, in that order; junction bases with no gene match: 6. CDR3 sequence (DNA): TGTGCCAGCAGTGAGTGGACAGGGCAACCCTACAATGAGCAGTTCTTC. Residues: CASSEWTGQPYNEQFF.

The rearrangement uses TRBV30 and TRBJ2-7; D perhaps matches TRBD1 (5 bases). Germline loops: CDR1 GTSNPN, CDR2 SVGIG (reference sequence). V was clipped by 2 bases and J by 1 base, with 9 bases between them. The CDR3 sequence is 13 residues long. The CDR3 region has the DNA TGTGCCTGGAGTACCCCAGGGTCCTACGAGCAGTACTTC. Amino acid sequence: CAWSTPGSYEQYF.

The table lists this clone with a count of one. V gene TRBV6-2 or TRBV6-3 combines with J gene TRBJ1-2; D unresolved. The CDR3 is 12 residues long. V lost 5 bases and J 8 bases, leaving 12 bases between the germline ends. Germline loops: CDR1 MNHEY, CDR2 SVGEGT. The CDR3 DNA follows: TGTGCCAGCAGTACCAGCACCAGGGGCTACACCTTC. Protein product: CASSTSTRGYTF.

The chain carries TRBV5-1 and TRBJ2-5, with D possibly being TRBD1 (5 bases). The V gene's germline CDR1 is SGHRS and CDR2 YFSETQ. The CDR3 length is 15 residues. Trimming stripped 1 base from V and 4 bases from J, with 14 bases between. CDR3 nucleotide sequence: TGCGCCAGCAGCTTGAGTGTTGGGGCCGCAGAGACCCAGTACTTC. As protein: CASSLSVGAAETQYF.

The genes are TRBV12-5 and TRBJ2-1, with 11 bases fitting TRBD2. Looked up from germline, CDR1 is LGHNT and CDR2 is FRNRAP. V trimming: 7 bases; J trimming: 6 bases; junction bases outside the gene matches: 14. There are 17 residues in the CDR3. This CDR3 reads CASARGPLAGGSNEQFF. The DNA for the CDR3 is TGTGCTAGTGCTCGGGGGCCGCTAGCGGGGGGCAGCAATGAGCAGTTCTTC.